This is a list of T cell receptor beta chains from one sample in a study of blood T cells in healthy people across ages. One entry per CDR3 protein, called by TCRdb with MiXCR from the 5' RACE reads. The sample contains 600,000 or so distinct CDR3 sequences, roughly 20% of which appear only once. The specimen was blood. These receptors were collected from a man aged 70 or older in good health. The CDR3 runs from the conserved cysteine through the conserved F or W. D genes are given only for firm matches. Clone size is not always given. Where it is, it says once, few, many or a class for expanded clones.

D gene: NA
V gene: TRBV6-2/TRBV6-3
clone size: NA
J gene: TRBJ2-7
CDR3 protein: CASSYRLLYEQYF
CDR3 DNA: TGTGCCAGCAGTTATCGACTCTTATACGAGCAGTACTTC

D gene: NA
V gene: TRBV3-1
clone size: NA
J gene: TRBJ1-1
CDR3 protein: CASSQIVQGNTEAFF
CDR3 DNA: TGTGCCAGCAGCCAAATAGTACAGGGGAACACTGAAGCTTTCTTT

D gene: NA
V gene: TRBV6-2/TRBV6-3
clone size: few
J gene: TRBJ2-7
CDR3 protein: CASSYDPRSYEQYF
CDR3 DNA: TGTGCCAGCAGTTACGATCCCCGCTCCTACGAGCAGTACTTC

D gene: TRBD2
V gene: TRBV20-1
clone size: NA
J gene: TRBJ2-3
CDR3 protein: CSARDRGLGSTDTQYF
CDR3 DNA: TGCAGTGCTAGAGATAGGGGACTAGGGTCCACAGATACGCAGTATTTT

D gene: NA
V gene: TRBV6-2/TRBV6-3
clone size: few
J gene: TRBJ1-1
CDR3 protein: CASSYESEAFF
CDR3 DNA: TGTGCCAGCAGTTACGAGTCTGAAGCTTTCTTT

D gene: TRBD2
V gene: TRBV4-1
clone size: NA
J gene: TRBJ2-1
CDR3 protein: CASSQEAGTSGNEQFF
CDR3 DNA: TGCGCCAGCAGCCAAGAGGCCGGGACTAGCGGGAATGAGCAGTTCTTC

D gene: TRBD2
V gene: TRBV20-1
clone size: few
J gene: TRBJ2-3
CDR3 protein: CSARNNRRELRTDTQYF
CDR3 DNA: TGCAGTGCTAGAAATAATAGGCGGGAGCTGCGCACAGATACGCAGTATTTT

D gene: NA
V gene: TRBV5-1
clone size: few
J gene: TRBJ1-1
CDR3 protein: CASSLLLLRDGNTEAFF
CDR3 DNA: TGCGCCAGCAGCTTGTTGTTACTCCGGGACGGGAACACTGAAGCTTTCTTT

D gene: NA
V gene: TRBV7-2
clone size: NA
J gene: TRBJ2-7
CDR3 protein: CASSYGRDSYEQYF
CDR3 DNA: TGTGCCAGCAGCTACGGGCGGGACAGTTACGAGCAGTACTTC

D gene: NA
V gene: TRBV27
clone size: NA
J gene: TRBJ1-2
CDR3 protein: CASSLPTGIGYTF
CDR3 DNA: TGTGCCAGCAGTTTGCCGACAGGAATTGGCTACACCTTC

D gene: TRBD1
V gene: TRBV11-1
clone size: many
J gene: TRBJ1-1
CDR3 protein: CASRAQGGTEAFF
CDR3 DNA: TGTGCCAGCAGAGCGCAGGGGGGCACTGAAGCTTTCTTT